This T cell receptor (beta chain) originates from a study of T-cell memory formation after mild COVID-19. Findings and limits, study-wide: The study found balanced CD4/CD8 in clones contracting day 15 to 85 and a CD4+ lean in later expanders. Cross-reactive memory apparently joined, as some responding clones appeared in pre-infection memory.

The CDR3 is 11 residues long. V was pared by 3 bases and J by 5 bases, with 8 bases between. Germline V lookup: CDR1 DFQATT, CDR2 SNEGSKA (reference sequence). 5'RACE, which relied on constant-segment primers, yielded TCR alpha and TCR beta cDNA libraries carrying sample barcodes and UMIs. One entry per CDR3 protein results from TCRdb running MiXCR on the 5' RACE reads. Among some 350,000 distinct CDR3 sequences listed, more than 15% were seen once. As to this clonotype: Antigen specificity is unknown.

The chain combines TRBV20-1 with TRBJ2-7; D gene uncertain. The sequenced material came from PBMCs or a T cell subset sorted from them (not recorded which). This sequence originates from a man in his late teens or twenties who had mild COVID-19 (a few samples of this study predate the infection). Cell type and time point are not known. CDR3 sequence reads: CSARAFDEQYF. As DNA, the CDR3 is TGCAGTGCTAGGGCGTTCGACGAGCAGTACTTC.